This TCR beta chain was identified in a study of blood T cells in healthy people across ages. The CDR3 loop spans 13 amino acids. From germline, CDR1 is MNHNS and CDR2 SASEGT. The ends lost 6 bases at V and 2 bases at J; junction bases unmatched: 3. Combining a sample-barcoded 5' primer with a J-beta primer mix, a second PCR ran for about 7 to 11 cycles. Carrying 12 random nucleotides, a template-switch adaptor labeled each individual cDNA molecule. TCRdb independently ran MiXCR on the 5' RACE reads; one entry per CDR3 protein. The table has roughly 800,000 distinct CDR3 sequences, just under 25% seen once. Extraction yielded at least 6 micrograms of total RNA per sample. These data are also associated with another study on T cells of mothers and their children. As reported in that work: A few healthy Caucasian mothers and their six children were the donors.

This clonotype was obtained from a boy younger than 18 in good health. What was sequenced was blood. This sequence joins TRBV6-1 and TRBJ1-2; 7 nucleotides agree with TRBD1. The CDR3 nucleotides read TGTGCCAGCAGGTCGGGACAGAACTATGGCTACACCTTC. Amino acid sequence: CASRSGQNYGYTF.